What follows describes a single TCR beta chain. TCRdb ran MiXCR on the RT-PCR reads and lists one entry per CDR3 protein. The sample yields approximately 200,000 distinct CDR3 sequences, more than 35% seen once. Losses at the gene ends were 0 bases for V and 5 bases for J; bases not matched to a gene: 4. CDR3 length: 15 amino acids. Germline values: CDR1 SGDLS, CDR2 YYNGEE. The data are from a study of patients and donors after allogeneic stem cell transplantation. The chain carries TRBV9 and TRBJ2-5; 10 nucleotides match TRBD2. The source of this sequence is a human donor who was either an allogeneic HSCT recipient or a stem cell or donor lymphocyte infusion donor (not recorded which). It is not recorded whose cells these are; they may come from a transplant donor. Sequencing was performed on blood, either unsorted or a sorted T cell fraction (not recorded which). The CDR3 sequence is CASSVVASGSETQYF. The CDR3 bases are TGTGCCAGCAGCGTAGTGGCTAGCGGGAGTGAGACCCAGTACTTC.